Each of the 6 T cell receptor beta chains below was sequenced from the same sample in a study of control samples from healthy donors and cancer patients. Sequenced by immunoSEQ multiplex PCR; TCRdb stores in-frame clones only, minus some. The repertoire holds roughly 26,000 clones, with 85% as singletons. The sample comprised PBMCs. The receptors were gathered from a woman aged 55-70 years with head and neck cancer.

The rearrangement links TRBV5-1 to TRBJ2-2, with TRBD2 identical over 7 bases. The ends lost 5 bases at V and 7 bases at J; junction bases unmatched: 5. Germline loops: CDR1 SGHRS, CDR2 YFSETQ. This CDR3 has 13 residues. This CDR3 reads CASRGGEVGELFF. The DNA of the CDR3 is TGCGCCAGCAGGGGAGGGGAAGTCGGGGAGCTGTTTTTT.

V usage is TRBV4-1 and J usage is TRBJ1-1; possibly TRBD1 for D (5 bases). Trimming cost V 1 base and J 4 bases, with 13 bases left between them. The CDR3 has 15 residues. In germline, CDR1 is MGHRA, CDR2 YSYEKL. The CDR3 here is CASSQGDGSRTEAFF. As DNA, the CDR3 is TGCGCCAGCAGCCAAGGGGACGGATCGCGCACTGAAGCTTTCTTT.

For the CDR3, the DNA is TGTGCCAGCAGCCAAGCGGGACTAGCGGGAGGGCAAGAGACCCAGTACTTC. Encoded protein: CASSQAGLAGGQETQYF. The chain carries TRBV3-1 (or the pseudogene TRBV3-2) and TRBJ2-5; the match to TRBD2 covers 16 bases. Per the germline V gene, CDR1 is LGHDT and CDR2 is YNNKEL (reference sequence). The CDR3 consists of 17 residues. The J segment lost 2 bases and the V segment lost 1 base, leaving 1 base of the junction unmatched.

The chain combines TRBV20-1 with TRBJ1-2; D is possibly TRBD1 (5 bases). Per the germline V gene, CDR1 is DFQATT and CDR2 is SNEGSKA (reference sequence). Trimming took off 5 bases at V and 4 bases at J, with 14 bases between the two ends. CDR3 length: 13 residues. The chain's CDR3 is CSAREQGVYGYTF. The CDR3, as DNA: TGCAGTGCTCGTGAGCAGGGCGTCTATGGCTACACCTTC.

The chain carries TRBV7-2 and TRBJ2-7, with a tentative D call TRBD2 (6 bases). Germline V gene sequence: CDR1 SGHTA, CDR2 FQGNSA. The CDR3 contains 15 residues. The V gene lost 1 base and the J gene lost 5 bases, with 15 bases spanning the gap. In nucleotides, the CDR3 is TGTGCCAGCAGCTTAGGCAGGGCCTGGAGGGACGAGCAGTACTTC. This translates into CASSLGRAWRDEQYF.

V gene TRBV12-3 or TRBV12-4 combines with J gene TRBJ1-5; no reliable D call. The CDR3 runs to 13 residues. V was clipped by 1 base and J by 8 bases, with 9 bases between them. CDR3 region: CASSLVKGEPQHF. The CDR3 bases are TGTGCCAGCAGTTTAGTTAAAGGTGAGCCCCAGCATTTT.